Presented here are 9 T cell receptor beta chains from one specimen sequenced in a study of blood T cell repertoires in COVID-19. Sequencing used immunoSEQ multiplex PCR; TCRdb keeps in-frame clones, though not all of them. The sample contains over 400,000 clones, 70% to 90% of which appear only once. Material for sequencing was peripheral blood. Receptor source: a human donor in a cohort sampled during active COVID-19.

J is TRBJ2-1 and V is TRBV30, with 8 bases lining up with TRBD1. This CDR3 has 14 amino acids. V was pared by 7 bases and J by 4 bases, with 9 bases of the junction left unmatched. Germline V gene data show CDR1 as GTSNPN and CDR2 as SVGIG (reference sequence). The CDR3 DNA follows: TGTGCCTCTAAACAGGACAGGGCTTACAATGAGCAGTTCTTC. Encoded protein: CASKQDRAYNEQFF.

CDR3 sequence (DNA): TGTGCCAGCAGCCAAGATTACAGGGGTAACTATGGCTACACCTTC. It specifies CASSQDYRGNYGYTF. The gene calls are TRBV14 and TRBJ1-2; 7 bases are shared with TRBD1. Trimming at V came to 0 bases and at J to 1 base, leaving 2 bases not matched to a gene. Germline CDR1 is SGHDN and CDR2 is FVKESK. The CDR3 sequence is 15 residues long.

The rearrangement joins TRBV18 to TRBJ2-7; 8 bases are shared with TRBD2. The J segment lost 5 bases and the V segment lost 3 bases, leaving 12 bases of the junction unmatched. The CDR3 loop spans 16 amino acids. Looked up from germline, CDR1 is KGHSH and CDR2 is LQKENI. The CDR3 DNA reads as TGTGCCAGCTCACCTCTGGAGTTAGCGGGAAACCACGAGCAGTACTTC. Protein: CASSPLELAGNHEQYF.

V is TRBV30 and J is TRBJ2-2, with 7 bases that match TRBD1. Germline V gene sequence: CDR1 GTSNPN, CDR2 SVGIG (reference sequence). The V and J ends lost 2 bases and 6 bases, in that order; junction bases with no gene match: 9. CDR3 length: 15 residues. The CDR3 region is CAWSRGTGVPGELFF. In DNA form, the CDR3 reads TGTGCCTGGAGTCGGGGAACAGGGGTACCCGGGGAGCTGTTTTTT.

The rearrangement joins TRBV2 to TRBJ2-7; weak D call: TRBD2 (6 bases). The CDR3 is 14 residues long. V was shortened by 5 bases and J by 3 bases, with 14 bases between the two germline ends. The germline CDR1 and CDR2 sequences are SNHLY and FYNNEI. The CDR3 DNA reads as TGTGCCAGCAGTACGGGACTCCTTCGCTACGAGCAGTACTTC. This sequence encodes CASSTGLLRYEQYF.

This chain uses TRBV6-5 with TRBJ1-1; no reliable D call. The CDR3 consists of 14 residues. The germline V gene encodes CDR1 MNHEY and CDR2 SVGAGI. The V and J ends lost 5 bases and 7 bases respectively, with 17 bases between them. CDR3 sequence reads: CASSRVAAGFEAFF. For the CDR3, the DNA is TGTGCCAGCAGTCGCGTGGCGGCTGGGTTTGAAGCTTTCTTT.

The rearrangement uses TRBV2 and TRBJ2-4, with 13 bases aligning to TRBD2. J was trimmed by 8 bases and V by 7 bases; bases with no gene match: 14. This CDR3 is 17 amino acids long. Germline V lookup: CDR1 SNHLY, CDR2 FYNNEI. In DNA, the CDR3 is TGTGCCAGCATGACTAGCGGGAGGCCCTTGGGGGTTGACATTCAGTACTTC. This sequence encodes CASMTSGRPLGVDIQYF.

This clone was seen more than once but under ten times. The same CDR3 can be traced to other DNA sequences in this sample. This sequence joins TRBV19 and TRBJ2-7; tentative D call: TRBD2 (6 bases). The CDR3 is 13 residues long. CDR1 LNHDA and CDR2 SQIVND come from the germline V gene (reference sequence). V lost 1 base to trimming and J lost 5 bases, with 9 bases between them. The CDR3 DNA is TGTGCCAGTAGTATAGGGCGGGGCGACGAGCAGTACTTC. Translating gives CASSIGRGDEQYF.

V usage is TRBV19 and J usage is TRBJ2-1; weak D call: TRBD2 (6 bases). Germline CDR1 reads LNHDA; CDR2 reads SQIVND (reference sequence). With 6 bases removed from V and 3 bases from J, the gap between germline ends came to 15 bases. The CDR3 extends over 15 amino acids. The CDR3 reads CASSLGGMFYNEQFF. The CDR3 DNA reads TGTGCCAGTAGCCTCGGCGGGATGTTCTACAATGAGCAGTTCTTC.